A single sample is the source of the 22 T cell receptor beta chains below, sequenced in a study of cytomegalovirus exposure and HLA in healthy donors. The PCR made use of 60 Vbeta and 13 Jbeta primers. Measured with immunoSEQ multiplex PCR; TCRdb has only the in-frame clones, and not every one. In the table there are about 140,000 clones, 75% to 85% of which are singletons. Sequences were obtained from PBMCs. The receptors here all came from a female donor in good health and CMV-seronegative.

The V call is TRBV19, the J call TRBJ2-1; the D gene is possibly TRBD2 (6 bases). From germline, CDR1 is LNHDA and CDR2 SQIVND (reference sequence). The CDR3 covers 15 residues. Trimming took off 5 bases at V and 6 bases at J, with 17 bases between the two ends. As DNA, the CDR3 is TGTGCCAGTAGTTCTCCGGGACTCGGTTCCAATGAGCAGTTCTTC. This encodes CASSSPGLGSNEQFF.

V usage is TRBV18 and J usage is TRBJ1-5; 8 nucleotides line up with TRBD1. The germline V gene has CDR1 KGHSH and CDR2 LQKENI. After removal of 3 bases from V and 7 bases from J, the junction contained 8 bases not matched to a gene. This CDR3 has 15 amino acids. In DNA form, the CDR3 reads TGTGCCAGCTCACCGGGACAGGTTACGGGACAGCCCCAGCATTTT. This translates into CASSPGQVTGQPQHF. Complete variable domain (other parts from reference TRBV18 and TRBJ1-5): NAGVMQNPRHLVRRRGQEARLRCSPMKGHSHVYWYRQLPEEGLKFMVYLQKENIIDESGMPKERFSAEFPKEGPSILRIQQVVRGDSAAYFCASSPGQVTGQPQHFGDGTRLSIL.

The chain is built from TRBV7-3 and TRBJ2-3; D perhaps matches TRBD2 (6 bases). The CDR3 is made up of 13 amino acids. The V gene lost 5 bases and the J gene lost 5 bases, with 11 bases spanning the gap. Germline CDR1 and CDR2: SGHTA and FQGTGA. CDR3 sequence (DNA): TGTGCCAGCAGCCGCGGAGGGCAAGATACGCAGTATTTT. Residues: CASSRGGQDTQYF.

The chain combines TRBV27 with TRBJ2-3; D perhaps matches TRBD1 (8 bases). CDR3 length: 14 residues. CDR1 is MNHEY and CDR2 is SMNVEV in the germline V gene (reference sequence). The V gene lost 7 bases and the J gene lost 5 bases, with 16 bases spanning the gap. The CDR3: CASKNRGGRDTQYF. The CDR3 DNA reads TGTGCCAGCAAAAACAGGGGGGGTAGAGATACGCAGTATTTT.

The chain links TRBV9 to TRBJ2-1; 8 bases match TRBD1. V shed 3 bases, J shed 8 bases, and the junction held 4 bases outside the gene matches. The CDR3 contains 13 residues. Germline loops: CDR1 SGDLS, CDR2 YYNGEE. The CDR3 nucleotides are TGTGCCAGCAGCGCACCAGGGGGCGATGAGCAGTTCTTC. This sequence encodes CASSAPGGDEQFF.

This sequence joins TRBV21-1 and TRBJ2-5; TRBD2 is the table's D call, not checked against the DNA. TRBV21-1 is a recognized pseudogene. This CDR3 region has 17 residues. CDR3: CASSKVGVPKPGETQYF. The CDR3 DNA reads as TGTGCCAGCAGCAAAGTGGGAGTTCCCAAACCAGGAGAGACCCAGTACTTC.

The rearrangement uses TRBV28 and TRBJ1-2; TRBD1 matches at 10 bases. V lost 8 bases, J lost 8 bases, and 8 bases stayed unmatched. The CDR3 spans 13 residues. Per germline, CDR1 MDHEN and CDR2 SYDVKM. The DNA of the CDR3 is TGTGCCAGCGGGACAGGGGTACAGGGAGGCTACACCTTC. Protein product: CASGTGVQGGYTF.

This clone was counted a few times. The genes are TRBV5-1 and TRBJ1-4; 8 bases line up with TRBD1. This CDR3 spans 15 amino acids. V gave up 0 bases and J gave up 7 bases; unmatched junction bases: 5. CDR1 and CDR2 from the germline V gene are SGHRS and YFSETQ. CDR3 protein: CASSLGRTGPEKLFF. For the CDR3, the DNA is TGCGCCAGCAGCTTGGGTAGGACAGGGCCTGAAAAACTGTTTTTT. Complete variable domain (other parts from reference TRBV5-1 and TRBJ1-4): KAGVTQTPRYLIKTRGQQVTLSCSPISGHRSVSWYQQTPGQGLQFLFEYFSETQRNKGNFPGRFSGRQFSNSRSEMNVSTLELGDSALYLCASSLGRTGPEKLFFGSGTQLSVL.

J is TRBJ1-3 and V is TRBV18, with D possibly matching TRBD1 (5 bases). Per germline, CDR1 KGHSH and CDR2 LQKENI. This CDR3 has 15 residues. V was pared by 2 bases and J by 0 bases, with 8 bases between. CDR3 DNA sequence: TGTGCCAGCTCACCAGCGGGGCTCTCTGGAAACACCATATATTTT. Its translation: CASSPAGLSGNTIYF.

This clone came up once. The chain employs TRBV7-2 and TRBJ1-2; D remains ambiguous. V shed 5 bases and J shed 5 bases, with 12 bases lying between them. Germline V gene sequence: CDR1 SGHTA, CDR2 FQGNSA. This CDR3 comprises 13 residues. The CDR3 coding sequence is TGTGCCAGCAGCCTTTCGGGAGTGTATGGCTACACCTTC. Its translation: CASSLSGVYGYTF.

The rearrangement links TRBV10-2 to TRBJ2-7; 10 positions match TRBD2. Looked up from germline, CDR1 is WSHSY and CDR2 is SAAADI. The CDR3 is 14 residues long. With V trimmed by 8 bases and J by 3 bases, 7 bases remained unmatched. In nucleotides, the CDR3 is TGCGCCAGCGGAACTAGCGGGACAAACTACGAGCAGTACTTC. Translating it yields CASGTSGTNYEQYF.

V gene TRBV5-6 combines with J gene TRBJ1-5, with TRBD1 matching over 9 bases. Germline CDR1 and CDR2: SGHDT and YYEEEE. V dropped 4 bases and J dropped 0; count of bases not matched to a gene: 14. The CDR3 loop spans 19 amino acids. The CDR3 protein is CASSLSEDRGGDSNQPQHF. The CDR3 DNA reads TGTGCCAGCAGCCTCTCTGAGGACAGGGGAGGGGATAGCAATCAGCCCCAGCATTTT.

This clone was found a few times. This chain uses TRBV5-6 with TRBJ2-1, with 9 bases aligning to TRBD2. Germline V gives CDR1 SGHDT, CDR2 YYEEEE. The CDR3 runs to 15 residues. V lost 2 bases, J lost 8 bases, and 8 bases stayed unmatched. The CDR3 region has the DNA TGTGCCAGCAGCTTAGGACTAGCGCGCACCCATGAGCAGTTCTTC. It encodes CASSLGLARTHEQFF.

This clone is labeled as medium-sized. The chain joins TRBV5-1 to TRBJ2-7; 11 bases line up with TRBD1. Trimming took 3 bases from V and 6 from J; bases not matched to a gene: 5. Germline loops: CDR1 SGHRS, CDR2 YFSETQ. This CDR3 comprises 14 residues. In DNA form, the CDR3 reads TGCGCCAGCAGCTCAAGTGGGACAGGGGGCGAGCAGTACTTC. It yields the protein CASSSSGTGGEQYF.

This clone was detected only once. The rearrangement uses TRBV28 and TRBJ1-5; D not resolved. Germline V gene sequence: CDR1 MDHEN, CDR2 SYDVKM. The CDR3 spans 16 residues. Trimming left V 7 bases short and J 4 bases short, with 20 bases between. The CDR3 spells CASTPFWVSGNQPQHF. CDR3 nucleotide sequence: TGTGCCAGCACCCCCTTCTGGGTTTCGGGGAATCAGCCCCAGCATTTT. The variable domain in full, with the rest retrieved from reference TRBV28 and TRBJ1-5, is DVKVTQSSRYLVKRTGEKVFLECVQDMDHENMFWYRQDPGLGLRLIYFSYDVKMKEKGDIPEGYSVSREKKERFSLILESASTNQTSMYLCASTPFWVSGNQPQHFGDGTRLSIL.

The V and J genes are TRBV18 and TRBJ2-3; D is unresolved. From germline, CDR1 is KGHSH and CDR2 LQKENI. Trimming left V 3 bases short and J 10 bases short, with 11 bases between. The CDR3 totals 12 residues. The CDR3 reads CASSPTASPQYF. The CDR3 region has the DNA TGTGCCAGCTCACCCACCGCGTCCCCGCAGTATTTT.

The genes are TRBV5-1 and TRBJ2-3; 11 nucleotides align to TRBD2. The CDR3 length is 16 residues. The J segment lost 0 bases and the V segment lost 0 bases, leaving 0 bases of the junction unmatched. Per the germline V gene, CDR1 is SGHRS and CDR2 is YFSETQ. The chain's CDR3 is CASSLGTSGSTDTQYF. DNA for the CDR3: TGCGCCAGCAGCTTGGGGACTAGCGGGAGCACAGATACGCAGTATTTT.

This clone has only a few counts. The V gene is TRBV29-1, the J gene TRBJ2-1; TRBD2 matches 7 bases. V lost 5 bases to trimming and J lost 7 bases; unmatched junction nucleotides: 8. This CDR3 comprises 13 residues. Looked up from germline, CDR1 is SQVTM and CDR2 is ANQGSEA. CDR3: CSVCPFSGNEQFF. CDR3 coding DNA: TGCAGCGTTTGCCCTTTTAGCGGGAATGAGCAGTTCTTC.

DNA of the CDR3: TGTGCCAGCAGCTATACAGGGGTGACTGAAGCTTTCTTT. Its translation is CASSYTGVTEAFF. The chain carries TRBV7-2 and TRBJ1-1, with 7 bases matching TRBD1. Germline values: CDR1 SGHTA, CDR2 FQGNSA. CDR3 size: 13 residues. The V and J ends lost 4 bases and 5 bases, in that order; junction bases with no gene match: 4.

In its sample, this clone was seen a few times. The chain is built from TRBV6-5 and TRBJ1-1; the D gene is possibly TRBD1 (5 bases). The V end lost 10 bases, the J end lost 1 base, and 13 bases lay between the germline ends. Germline CDR1 MNHEY, CDR2 SVGAGI. The CDR3 contains 13 residues. Here the CDR3 DNA reads TGTGCCACCACGGGGGATCGGAACACTGAAGCTTTCTTT. This translates into CATTGDRNTEAFF.

The rearrangement joins TRBV30 to TRBJ1-2; D is possibly TRBD1 (6 bases). Germline lookup yields CDR1 GTSNPN and CDR2 SVGIG (reference sequence). V dropped 5 bases and J dropped 0 bases, with 19 bases sitting between them. The CDR3 has 16 amino acids. The chain's CDR3 is CAWRGGGWRPNYGYTF. The DNA for the CDR3 is TGTGCCTGGCGAGGGGGGGGTTGGCGGCCTAACTATGGCTACACCTTC.

The genes are TRBV6-5 and TRBJ1-1; TRBD1 aligns across 8 bases. The V segment lost 5 bases and the J segment 10 bases; nucleotides outside the gene matches: 9. The CDR3 loop spans 13 amino acids. Germline V gene lookup returns CDR1 MNHEY and CDR2 SVGAGI. CDR3 DNA: TGTGCCAGCAGTAAAGCGGACAGGGCACGAGCTTTCTTT. Translation: CASSKADRARAFF.